The 26 T cell receptor beta chains presented below share a single source sample, sequenced in a study of vaccination effects on CD4 cells after COVID-19. Having been cultured for ten to eleven days, the cells underwent CD4+ T cell isolation. The person was diagnosed with PCR-confirmed SARS-CoV-2 infection between March and December 2020. Vaccine administered to participants consisted of two doses of either BNT162b2 or mRNA-1273. Only in-frame clones appear in the TCRdb table, and some are missing; sequencing was by immunoSEQ multiplex PCR. The sample records tens of thousands of clones, 76% being singletons. No antigen is known for these receptors. The material sequenced was CD4+ T cells from PBMCs cultured without peptide, taken after COVID-19 vaccination. The receptors originated from a human donor who had a prior SARS-CoV-2 infection.

The chain joins TRBV4-3 to TRBJ1-5; unclear D gene. This CDR3 has 15 amino acids. The germline V and J ends were trimmed by 0 bases and 7 bases, with 13 bases remaining between them. The germline V gene has CDR1 LGHNA and CDR2 YSLEER. As DNA, the CDR3 is TGCGCCAGCAGCCAAGAGGAAGGAGGTAACCAGCCCCAGCATTTT. Protein product: CASSQEEGGNQPQHF.

This clone turned up a few times. The chain has TRBV11-2 and TRBJ1-2; D uncertain. Deletions cut 0 bases from V and 6 bases from J, with 8 bases between. The CDR3 sequence is 13 residues long. Germline-derived CDR1 and CDR2 are SGHAT and FQNNGV. CDR3 sequence: CASSLDHRDGYTF. The CDR3 nucleotides read TGTGCCAGCAGCTTAGATCACCGCGATGGCTACACCTTC.

The V call is TRBV18, the J call TRBJ1-5; TRBD1 matches 8 bases. Germline V gene lookup returns CDR1 KGHSH and CDR2 LQKENI. J was trimmed by 6 bases and V by 1 base; bases with no gene match: 8. The CDR3 spans 16 residues. CDR3 loop: CASSPLGQGASQPQHF. The CDR3 coding sequence is TGTGCCAGCTCACCACTAGGGCAGGGGGCGAGTCAGCCCCAGCATTTT.

The chain has TRBV30 and TRBJ2-3, with D perhaps TRBD2 (5 bases). There are 14 residues in the CDR3. Per germline, CDR1 GTSNPN and CDR2 SVGIG (reference sequence). Between the trimmed V and J ends, which lost 3 bases and 3 bases, there was a span of 13 bases. The CDR3 DNA is TGTGCCTGGAGGGCAATCGGGATGACAGATACGCAGTATTTT. Translated: CAWRAIGMTDTQYF. Looking up the rest from reference TRBV30 and TRBJ2-3 gives the full variable domain: SQTIHQWPATLVQPVGSPLSLECTVEGTSNPNLYWYRQAAGRGLQLLFYSVGIGQISSEVPQNLSASRPQDRQFILSSKKLLLSDSGFYLCAWRAIGMTDTQYFGPGTRLTVL.

J is TRBJ1-6 and V is TRBV6-1; no firm D call. In germline, CDR1 is MNHNS, CDR2 SASEGT. The CDR3 loop spans 20 amino acids. V lost 1 base and J 1 base, leaving 20 bases between the germline ends. The CDR3 DNA reads TGTGCCAGCAGTGAAGTCGTTGGGAGGTGGTCCACGTCCTATAATTCACCCCTCCACTTT. This gives the protein CASSEVVGRWSTSYNSPLHF.

The chain couples TRBV7-3 to TRBJ2-3; 11 bases line up with TRBD2. This CDR3 is 18 amino acids long. J lost 1 base, V lost 0 bases, and 6 bases had no gene match. Germline CDR1 reads SGHTA; CDR2 reads FQGTGA. The CDR3 reads CASSLTALAGGRTDTQYF. The DNA for the CDR3 is TGTGCCAGCAGCTTAACGGCTCTAGCGGGGGGCCGCACAGATACGCAGTATTTT.

The rearrangement joins TRBV9 to TRBJ1-3; no clear D. The CDR3 totals 17 residues. Germline V gene sequence: CDR1 SGDLS, CDR2 YYNGEE. Trimming took 6 bases from V and 4 from J, leaving 23 bases between them. CDR3 residues: CASTPRAHGSDGNTIYF. CDR3 bases: TGTGCCAGCACCCCAAGGGCCCACGGCAGTGACGGAAACACCATATATTTT.

This chain links TRBV2 with TRBJ2-3; 10 bases fit TRBD2. This CDR3 has 19 amino acids. CDR1 is SNHLY and CDR2 is FYNNEI in the germline V gene. V shed 5 bases, J shed 2 bases, and the junction held 16 bases outside the gene matches. DNA for the CDR3: TGTGCCAGCAGTTGGCCAGGGGGAGCTAGCGGGGGAGACACAGATACGCAGTATTTT. Translation gives CASSWPGGASGGDTDTQYF.

This clone was observed a handful of times. CDR3: CASSLLGGANTEAFF. The CDR3 nucleotides are TGTGCCAGCAGCCTCCTAGGGGGAGCGAACACTGAAGCTTTCTTT. This sequence joins TRBV7-9 and TRBJ1-1, with TRBD1 as a possible D gene (6 bases). The ends were cut back, 5 bases at V and 1 base at J, with 14 bases in the middle. The germline CDR1 and CDR2 sequences are SEHNR and FQNEAQ (reference sequence). CDR3 length: 15 amino acids.

V usage is TRBV7-9 and J usage is TRBJ2-7, with D unresolved. The CDR3 runs to 12 residues. The ends were cut back, 4 bases at V and 6 bases at J, with 10 bases in the middle. Germline CDR1 reads SEHNR; CDR2 reads FQNEAQ (reference sequence). CDR3 coding DNA: TGTGCCAGCAGCTACCCTAGTGGCGAGCAGTACTTC. It is translated as CASSYPSGEQYF.

This clone was detected a few times. The rearrangement uses TRBV7-8 and TRBJ2-2, with unresolved D. Germline loops: CDR1 SGHVS, CDR2 FQNEAQ. V lost 4 bases and J lost 2, with 11 bases in between. CDR3 size: 15 residues. DNA for the CDR3: TGTGCCAGCAGCTCTTTACGATTCAACACCGGGGAGCTGTTTTTT. Its translation is CASSSLRFNTGELFF.

This clone has a handful of counts. The chain links TRBV7-2 to TRBJ2-5; TRBD2 agrees at 11 bases. Germline V gene lookup returns CDR1 SGHTA and CDR2 FQGNSA. This CDR3 has 16 residues. With 5 bases clipped from V and 2 bases from J, the junction kept 7 bases outside the gene matches. The CDR3 here is CASSLSGTSGQETQYF. The CDR3 DNA reads TGTGCCAGCAGCCTATCCGGGACTAGCGGACAAGAGACCCAGTACTTC.

CDR3 nucleotide sequence: TGTGCCAGCAGCCAAGAATTTGACACAGATACGCAGTATTTT. It yields the protein CASSQEFDTDTQYF. The chain has TRBV3-1 (or the pseudogene TRBV3-2) and TRBJ2-3; D unresolved. The CDR3 runs to 14 residues. Trimming stripped 0 bases from V and 2 bases from J, with 6 bases between. The germline V gene has CDR1 LGHDT and CDR2 YNNKEL (reference sequence).

J is TRBJ2-1 and V is TRBV3-1 (or the pseudogene TRBV3-2), with D possibly called TRBD1 or TRBD2 (5 bases each). In germline, CDR1 is LGHDT, CDR2 YNNKEL (reference sequence). The CDR3 contains 16 residues. The V gene lost 1 base and the J gene lost 4 bases, with 14 bases spanning the gap. The CDR3 is CASSQASGGTYNEQFF. In DNA form, the CDR3 reads TGTGCCAGCAGCCAAGCTAGTGGTGGGACGTACAATGAGCAGTTCTTC.

The table lists this clone with a count of one. The chain joins TRBV4-2 to TRBJ2-1, with TRBD1 matching 7 bases. Germline CDR1 reads LGHNA; CDR2 reads YNFKEQ. The V gene end was trimmed by 4 bases and the J gene end by 7 bases; junction bases not matched to a gene: 13. This CDR3 has 16 amino acids. The chain's CDR3 is CASSLNGQVSGNEQFF. The CDR3 nucleotides read TGTGCCAGCAGCCTTAACGGACAGGTTTCTGGAAATGAGCAGTTCTTC.

The genes are TRBV6-5 and TRBJ1-1, with unresolved D. Trimming shortened V by 5 bases and J by 8 bases, and 15 bases separated the two germline ends. The CDR3 sequence is 13 residues long. Germline CDR1 and CDR2: MNHEY and SVGAGI. The CDR3 DNA is TGTGCCAGCAGTCTGGTGCACGGGTTGGAAGCTTTCTTT. It yields the protein CASSLVHGLEAFF.

The chain joins TRBV14 to TRBJ2-1, with 8 bases matching TRBD2. V lost 4 bases, J lost 1 base, and 15 bases stayed unmatched. The CDR3 runs 19 residues. Germline CDR1 and CDR2: SGHDN and FVKESK. The CDR3 loop is CASSRSWAAGVSSYNEQFF. CDR3 sequence (DNA): TGTGCCAGCAGCCGCTCTTGGGCAGCGGGAGTCTCTTCCTACAATGAGCAGTTCTTC.

The V gene is TRBV19, the J gene TRBJ1-1; 10 positions match TRBD1. V shed 4 bases, J shed 11 bases, and the junction held 10 bases outside the gene matches. The length of the CDR3 is 14 residues. The germline V gene encodes CDR1 LNHDA and CDR2 SQIVND (reference sequence). The CDR3 loop reads CASSKWDRGLGAFF. The DNA of the CDR3 is TGTGCCAGTAGTAAATGGGACAGGGGATTAGGCGCTTTCTTT.

The rearrangement joins TRBV5-4 to TRBJ2-2; 10 bases are shared with TRBD2. Germline CDR1 and CDR2: SGHNT and YYREEE (reference sequence). The ends lost 1 base at V and 7 bases at J; junction bases unmatched: 7. The CDR3 runs 16 residues. Here the CDR3 reads CASSLKREGRGGELFF. The CDR3, as DNA: TGTGCCAGCAGCTTGAAGCGGGAGGGTCGTGGCGGGGAGCTGTTTTTT.

As to this clone: The junction shows a germline mismatch at one end, possibly a read error. The chain recombines TRBV3-1 (or the pseudogene TRBV3-2) with TRBJ1-1; D may be TRBD1 (5 bases). The CDR3 is made up of 12 amino acids. The germline V gene encodes CDR1 LGHDT and CDR2 YNNKEL (reference sequence). The CDR3 nucleotides are TGTGCCAGCAGCCAAGGAAGGGGAGGCGGGCTGTTT. This translates into CASSQGRGGGLF.

This clone was detected once. This chain uses TRBV9 with TRBJ2-7, with D unresolved. CDR1 is SGDLS, CDR2 YYNGEE, per germline. The CDR3 is 18 amino acids. V dropped 0 bases and J dropped 2 bases, with 21 bases sitting between them. The CDR3 DNA reads TGTGCCAGCAGCGTAGGTCCGGGTGAGGCAAGAGCTCCCTACGAGCAGTACTTC. It yields the protein CASSVGPGEARAPYEQYF.

This clone was seen only a few times. CDR3 sequence reads: CASSPGLAYNEQFF. The CDR3 DNA reads TGTGCCAGCAGCCCGGGACTAGCCTACAATGAGCAGTTCTTC. The rearrangement joins TRBV9 to TRBJ2-1, with 8 bases aligning to TRBD2. Trimming at V came to 4 bases and at J to 2 bases, leaving 2 bases not matched to a gene. Germline V gene sequence: CDR1 SGDLS, CDR2 YYNGEE. This CDR3 region has 14 residues. The full variable domain, rest sourced from reference TRBV9 and TRBJ2-1, is DSGVTQTPKHLITATGQRVTLRCSPRSGDLSVYWYQQSLDQGLQFLIQYYNGEERAKGNILERFSAQQFPDLHSELNLSSLELGDSALYFCASSPGLAYNEQFFGPGTRLTVL.

This chain links TRBV7-6 with TRBJ1-5; D gene uncertain. Germline loops: CDR1 SGHVS, CDR2 FNYEAQ. Between the trimmed V and J ends, which lost 1 base and 7 bases, there was a span of 17 bases. The CDR3 extends over 16 amino acids. The CDR3 nucleotides read TGTGCCAGCAGCTTAGAATCGAGCGCGGGAGAGCAGCCCCAGCATTTT. It encodes CASSLESSAGEQPQHF.

Concerning this clone itself: The same CDR3 arises from other DNA sequences in this sample as well. This chain joins TRBV5-1 and TRBJ2-3, with TRBD1 as a possible D gene (6 bases). The CDR3 has 16 amino acids. Trimming stripped 0 bases from V and 1 base from J, with 12 bases between. Germline loops: CDR1 SGHRS, CDR2 YFSETQ. The CDR3 spells CASSLGGTRGTDTQYF. The CDR3, as DNA: TGCGCCAGCAGCTTGGGGGGGACACGTGGCACAGATACGCAGTATTTT. Together with reference TRBV5-1 and TRBJ2-3, the CDR3 gives the full variable domain: KAGVTQTPRYLIKTRGQQVTLSCSPISGHRSVSWYQQTPGQGLQFLFEYFSETQRNKGNFPGRFSGRQFSNSRSEMNVSTLELGDSALYLCASSLGGTRGTDTQYFGPGTRLTVL.

This chain joins TRBV11-2 and TRBJ2-7, with 8 nucleotides matching TRBD2. The ends lost 2 bases at V and 2 bases at J; junction bases unmatched: 5. CDR1 SGHAT and CDR2 FQNNGV come from the germline V gene. The CDR3 sequence is 15 residues long. CDR3 region: CASSLRTGGPYEQYF. CDR3 nucleotide sequence: TGTGCCAGCAGCTTAAGAACGGGAGGGCCCTACGAGCAGTACTTC.

This chain connects TRBV2 to TRBJ2-2; D is undetermined. V was pared by 3 bases and J by 5 bases, with 10 bases between. Germline V lookup: CDR1 SNHLY, CDR2 FYNNEI. This CDR3 is built from 14 residues. CDR3 sequence: CASSEISGTGELFF. The CDR3, as DNA: TGTGCCAGCAGTGAGATTTCGGGTACCGGGGAGCTGTTTTTT.